A selection of T cell receptor beta chains follows, all from one sample in a study of T cells expressing NK-cell markers. With the 5' RACE reads reprocessed, TCRdb shows one record per CDR3 protein and no DNA. Its clone listing holds roughly 180,000 distinct CDR3 sequences. Sequenced input: blood T cells: a sorted CD56 or NKG2C T cell subset, CD4+ or CD8+ T cells, or bulk PBMC T cells (not recorded which). These TCRs come from a woman aged 18-70 years in good health. The CDR3 runs from the conserved cysteine through the conserved F or W. Fields, in order: J gene, CDR3 length, V gene, CDR3 protein.

>TRBJ1-6|15|TRBV12-3/TRBV12-4
CASSSLNRGNSPLHF
>TRBJ2-2|13|TRBV5-1
CASMEQGTGELFF
>TRBJ2-3|16|TRBV4-2
CASSQDGTSGGDTQYF
>TRBJ1-4|16|TRBV20-1
CSASWRVGGNNEKLFF
>TRBJ1-3|16|TRBV7-3
CASSLGRLGSGNTIYF
>TRBJ2-3|13|TRBV27
CATAGFRADTQYF
>TRBJ2-7|14|TRBV20-1
CSARVLGRNYEQYF
>TRBJ2-7|16|TRBV7-2
CASSEGLAGGLGEQYF
>TRBJ2-1|16|TRBV5-5
CASSLSGLLSYNEQFF
>TRBJ2-5|13|TRBV4-2
CASSPDGGETQYF
>TRBJ2-5|15|TRBV5-1
CASSSGTLNQETQYF
>TRBJ1-3|15|TRBV5-6
CASSLRQGRGNTIYF
>TRBJ1-4|13|TRBV5-6
CASSSDDSEKLFF
>TRBJ2-1|12|TRBV2
CASSDGAGEQFF
>TRBJ2-7|13|TRBV29-1
CSVEGQGVFEQYF
>TRBJ2-5|14|TRBV11-2
CASSSHVLTETQYF
>TRBJ2-5|16|TRBV5-1
CASSLFVAGGPETQYF
>TRBJ2-3|15|TRBV2
CASSESSGGGYTQYF
>TRBJ2-3|15|TRBV5-1
CASSFLGFGTDTQYF
>TRBJ1-5|12|TRBV12-3/TRBV12-4
CASSLAGQPQHF
>TRBJ2-1|15|TRBV28
CASSLTGSWANEQFF
>TRBJ2-3|19|TRBV21-1
CASSKVASGNSPRTDTQYF
>TRBJ2-2|16|TRBV5-5
CASSFSAGTYTGELFF
>TRBJ1-1|13|TRBV5-1
CASSFSGNTEAFF
>TRBJ2-1|12|TRBV6-5
CASKGLRNEQFF
>TRBJ1-4|14|TRBV20-1
CSAPRGRRNEKLFF
>TRBJ2-7|14|TRBV4-2
CASSPGTSTDEQYF
>TRBJ2-5|15|TRBV20-1
CSARDLGTGGIDQYF
>TRBJ2-5|13|TRBV5-6
CASSYQGLKTQYF
>TRBJ2-1|12|TRBV24-1
CATSQGLGTQFF
>TRBJ2-5|13|TRBV29-1
CSAPGGTSETQYF
>TRBJ1-5|15|TRBV7-9
CASSLDGGINQPQHF
>TRBJ2-2|17|TRBV6-1
CASSAIGLRLNTGELFF
>TRBJ2-3|18|TRBV29-1
CSAEGLAGGPVGTDTQYF
>TRBJ1-1|17|TRBV28
CASIPGGVTYGNTEAFF
>TRBJ2-7|12|TRBV2
CASSLDLSEQYF
>TRBJ1-5|13|TRBV2
CASSTYSDQPQHF
>TRBJ2-3|16|TRBV5-1
CASSWDLAGGTDTQYF
>TRBJ1-2|16|TRBV12-3/TRBV12-4
CASSYGPTGKRYGYTF
>TRBJ2-1|18|TRBV9
CASSGGGGSSLSYNEQFF
>TRBJ2-1|14|TRBV20-1
CSARDGSSYNEQFF
>TRBJ1-2|15|TRBV20-1
CSARDSRFPAWGYTF
>TRBJ2-1|16|TRBV3-1
CASSQLKRRGDNEQFF
>TRBJ1-4|14|TRBV20-1
CSADIDRGGEKLFF
>TRBJ2-1|13|TRBV20-1
CSARVPPMHEQFF
>TRBJ2-1|15|TRBV27
CASSLSIREVDEQFF
>TRBJ2-1|16|TRBV4-2
CASSQDTAQVANEQFF
>TRBJ2-1|18|TRBV10-2
CASSALSRSSLPYNEQFF